Below are 24 T cell receptor beta chains sequenced from a single sample in a study of naive and memory T cell subsets. The beta constant-region primer was an equimolar mix of two oligonucleotides covering TRBC1 and TRBC2. TCRdb passed the UMI-ligation and nested PCR reads through MiXCR, listing each CDR3 protein once. The sample holds 120,000 to 150,000 distinct CDR3 sequences, over 15% seen once. The sample consisted of naive CD4+ T cells from blood. The receptor set was obtained from a human donor in good health.

This clonotype occurred once. The rearrangement links TRBV5-4 to TRBJ2-7; D call uncertain. The CDR3 loop spans 14 amino acids. V was clipped by 4 bases and J by 3 bases, with 14 bases between them. CDR1 is SGHNT and CDR2 is YYREEE in the germline V gene (reference sequence). In nucleotides, the CDR3 is TGTGCCAGCAGCGGACCCCAGAGTCGCTACGAGCAGTACTTC. As protein: CASSGPQSRYEQYF.

V and J are TRBV4-2 and TRBJ1-1, with D perhaps matching TRBD1 (6 bases). Trimming cost V 4 bases and J 1 base, with 19 bases left between them. The germline CDR1 and CDR2 sequences are LGHNA and YNFKEQ. The CDR3 loop spans 17 amino acids. The CDR3 loop is CASSPMGQGFGNTEAFF. In DNA, the CDR3 is TGTGCCAGCAGCCCCATGGGACAAGGTTTCGGGAACACTGAAGCTTTCTTT.

This rearrangement joins TRBV12-3 or TRBV12-4 to TRBJ2-1, with 11 bases identical to TRBD1. Germline trimming cut 6 bases from V and 6 bases from J; bases unmatched to any gene: 7. CDR3 length: 15 residues. In nucleotides, the CDR3 is TGTGCCAGCAGCGTTATGGGGACAGGGGGCAATGAGCAGTTCTTC. Protein sequence: CASSVMGTGGNEQFF.

The gene calls are TRBV5-1 and TRBJ1-1; 9 bases are shared with TRBD1. The CDR3 loop spans 13 amino acids. Germline V CDR1 and CDR2: SGHRS, YFSETQ. The V segment lost 4 bases and the J segment 11 bases; nucleotides outside the gene matches: 9. CDR3 bases: TGCGCCAGCAGCCCGGGACAGGGTATTGACGCTTTCTTT. It yields the protein CASSPGQGIDAFF.

This clonotype was detected ten times or more. The chain joins TRBV5-1 to TRBJ2-3, with TRBD2 identical over 12 bases. Trimming cost V 1 base and J 5 bases; bases outside gene matches: 8. CDR1 and CDR2 (germline): SGHRS, YFSETQ. This CDR3 is built from 17 residues. CDR3 amino acids: CASSLYLAGGPEDTQYF. DNA for the CDR3: TGCGCCAGCAGCTTGTATCTAGCGGGAGGGCCCGAAGATACGCAGTATTTT. Complete variable domain (other parts from reference TRBV5-1 and TRBJ2-3): KAGVTQTPRYLIKTRGQQVTLSCSPISGHRSVSWYQQTPGQGLQFLFEYFSETQRNKGNFPGRFSGRQFSNSRSEMNVSTLELGDSALYLCASSLYLAGGPEDTQYFGPGTRLTVL.

The chain's CDR3 is CASSQEYSGNTIYF. The DNA for the CDR3 is TGTGCCAGCAGCCAAGAGTACTCTGGAAACACCATATATTTT. The chain has TRBV3-1 and TRBJ1-3; D is undetermined. This CDR3 region has 14 residues. Trimming left V 0 bases short and J 0 bases short, with 3 bases between. Germline CDR1 and CDR2: LGHDT and YNNKEL (reference sequence).

This clonotype has just a few counts. The V gene is TRBV20-1, the J gene TRBJ2-7; D is perhaps TRBD2 (6 bases). CDR1 DFQATT and CDR2 SNEGSKA come from the germline V gene (reference sequence). V lost 1 base and J lost 4, with 14 bases in between. This CDR3 region has 14 residues. CDR3 DNA: TGCAGTGCTAGAGTGACGGGAGAAGGGTACGAGCAGTACTTC. This translates into CSARVTGEGYEQYF.

This rearrangement joins TRBV20-1 to TRBJ1-6; D gene unclear. The V gene's germline CDR1 is DFQATT and CDR2 SNEGSKA (reference sequence). This CDR3 is 14 amino acids long. Between the trimmed V and J ends, which lost 0 bases and 6 bases, there was a span of 9 bases. Here the CDR3 DNA reads TGCAGTGCTAGAGATGGCCAGCTTAATTCACCCCTCCACTTT. Amino acid sequence: CSARDGQLNSPLHF.

The rearrangement joins TRBV20-1 to TRBJ2-2; 11 positions match TRBD1. The V and J ends lost 3 bases and 2 bases, in that order; junction bases with no gene match: 8. This CDR3 is built from 17 residues. Germline CDR1 DFQATT, CDR2 SNEGSKA (reference sequence). The CDR3 is CSARDLRTGGNTGELFF. For the CDR3, the DNA is TGCAGTGCTAGGGATCTTCGGACAGGGGGCAACACCGGGGAGCTGTTTTTT.

J is TRBJ2-5 and V is TRBV18, with 12 nucleotides matching TRBD2. In germline, CDR1 is KGHSH, CDR2 LQKENI. The V and J ends lost 5 bases and 5 bases, in that order; junction bases with no gene match: 9. The CDR3 covers 16 residues. CDR3 in DNA: TGTGCCAGCTCAACTAGCGGGAGGACATTGGAGGAGACCCAGTACTTC. This codes for CASSTSGRTLEETQYF.

This clonotype has only a few counts. The chain recombines TRBV7-2 with TRBJ2-2, with D perhaps matching TRBD2 (5 bases). V was cut by 5 bases and J by 4 bases, with 14 bases left in between. CDR1 and CDR2 from the germline V gene are SGHTA and FQGNSA. The CDR3 is 15 residues long. The CDR3 bases are TGTGCCAGCAGCCTCCTTGGCGGAGGCACCGGGGAGCTGTTTTTT. Its protein product is CASSLLGGGTGELFF.

Many counts were recorded for this clonotype. This chain links TRBV7-9 with TRBJ2-2; no definite D call. V shed 4 bases and J shed 0 bases, with 9 bases lying between them. CDR3 length: 15 residues. The germline CDR1 and CDR2 sequences are SEHNR and FQNEAQ (reference sequence). The CDR3 loop is CASSSASPNTGELFF. CDR3 sequence (DNA): TGTGCCAGCAGCTCAGCCTCCCCGAACACCGGGGAGCTGTTTTTT.

This clonotype was picked up a small number of times. V gene TRBV5-1 combines with J gene TRBJ1-4; TRBD1 is a possible D gene (6 bases). Germline V gene sequence: CDR1 SGHRS, CDR2 YFSETQ. V lost 4 bases to trimming and J lost 8 bases, with 24 bases between them. The CDR3 totals 17 residues. CDR3 bases: TGCGCCAGCAGCGGATACACAGGGACACCGGAGGGGGAAAAACTGTTTTTT. It specifies CASSGYTGTPEGEKLFF. Full variable domain (missing parts from reference TRBV5-1 and TRBJ1-4): KAGVTQTPRYLIKTRGQQVTLSCSPISGHRSVSWYQQTPGQGLQFLFEYFSETQRNKGNFPGRFSGRQFSNSRSEMNVSTLELGDSALYLCASSGYTGTPEGEKLFFGSGTQLSVL.

This chain connects TRBV12-3 or TRBV12-4 to TRBJ1-1; D is undetermined. This CDR3 contains 13 residues. With 1 base removed from V and 4 bases from J, the gap between germline ends came to 7 bases. CDR3 in amino acids: CASSLGVSTEAFF. The CDR3 bases are TGTGCCAGCAGTTTAGGGGTAAGCACTGAAGCTTTCTTT.

The rearrangement uses TRBV29-1 and TRBJ2-2; D is uncertain. Trimming took off 7 bases at V and 1 base at J, with 13 bases between the two ends. The CDR3 length is 14 residues. Germline V gene lookup returns CDR1 SQVTM and CDR2 ANQGSEA. DNA for the CDR3: TGCAGCGCCACTCAAGGTCTGAACACCGGGGAGCTGTTTTTT. It encodes CSATQGLNTGELFF.

This clonotype was observed a handful of times. V is TRBV18 and J is TRBJ2-3; a possible D gene is TRBD2 (6 bases). Germline CDR1 is KGHSH and CDR2 is LQKENI. The CDR3 has 16 amino acids. Trimming stripped 0 bases from V and 0 bases from J, with 10 bases between. DNA for the CDR3: TGTGCCAGCTCACCACCCGGCGGGGCTAGCACAGATACGCAGTATTTT. Encoded protein: CASSPPGGASTDTQYF.

The rearrangement uses TRBV6-2 or TRBV6-3 and TRBJ1-5; 10 bases are shared with TRBD1. CDR3 length equals 14 residues. Trimming took 6 bases from V and 7 from J; bases not matched to a gene: 6. Germline V lookup: CDR1 MNHEY, CDR2 SVGEGT. CDR3 protein: CASSEGQGGQPQHF. The DNA for the CDR3 is TGTGCCAGCAGCGAAGGACAGGGGGGGCAGCCCCAGCATTTT.

This clonotype occurred a few times. The rearrangement joins TRBV6-2 or TRBV6-3 to TRBJ2-1, with 9 bases identical to TRBD2. From germline, CDR1 is MNHEY and CDR2 SVGEGT. CDR3 length: 14 amino acids. J was trimmed by 7 bases and V by 10 bases; bases with no gene match: 11. The CDR3 here is CATSPPSGKNEQFF. CDR3 DNA sequence: TGTGCCACCTCCCCCCCTAGCGGGAAAAATGAGCAGTTCTTC.

The CDR3 nucleotides read TGTGCCAGCACCCCTATTATAGGAAGTAGGGATACGCAGTATTTT. Amino acids: CASTPIIGSRDTQYF. The rearrangement joins TRBV28 to TRBJ2-3; D not certain. CDR3 size: 15 residues. Germline V lookup: CDR1 MDHEN, CDR2 SYDVKM. V was pared by 7 bases and J by 6 bases, with 20 bases between.

The J gene is TRBJ1-4, the V gene TRBV28, with 8 nucleotides matching TRBD1. This CDR3 region has 15 residues. The V gene end was trimmed by 5 bases and the J gene end by 7 bases; junction bases not matched to a gene: 9. The germline V gene encodes CDR1 MDHEN and CDR2 SYDVKM. CDR3 coding DNA: TGTGCCAGCAGTGGGACAGGCCCTGGAGGTGAAAAACTGTTTTTT. Translation: CASSGTGPGGEKLFF.

The chain is built from TRBV29-1 and TRBJ2-3, with D unclear. CDR1 and CDR2 from the germline V gene are SQVTM and ANQGSEA. V lost 1 base and J lost 1, with 9 bases in between. The CDR3 has 14 residues. CDR3 region: CSVEGHGGTDTQYF. The CDR3 coding sequence is TGCAGCGTTGAAGGTCATGGAGGCACAGATACGCAGTATTTT.

V usage is TRBV12-5 and J usage is TRBJ2-7, with D uncertain. Germline CDR1 reads LGHNT; CDR2 reads FRNRAP. This CDR3 has 17 residues. The V end lost 0 bases, the J end lost 1 base, and 16 bases lay between the germline ends. DNA of the CDR3: TGTGCTAGTGGTTTGGTTCTGGTTAGGGCCAGTTCCTACGAGCAGTACTTC. Protein sequence: CASGLVLVRASSYEQYF.

This clonotype has at least ten counts. This rearrangement joins TRBV10-3 to TRBJ2-7, with 12 bases aligning to TRBD2. V shed 2 bases and J 4 bases; nucleotides not matched to a gene: 6. In germline, CDR1 is ENHRY, CDR2 SYGVKD. The CDR3 is made up of 16 amino acids. CDR3 sequence: CAISEAGTSGQYEQYF. DNA of the CDR3: TGTGCCATCAGTGAGGCCGGGACTAGCGGGCAATACGAGCAGTACTTC.

This clonotype was counted only a few times. The gene calls are TRBV4-3 and TRBJ2-1; TRBD2 matches 9 bases. The junction had 9 bases not matched to a gene; V was cut back by 4 bases and J by 5 bases. The CDR3 is made up of 16 amino acids. The germline V gene has CDR1 LGHNA and CDR2 YSLEER. The CDR3 is CASSPYLAGLNNEQFF. The CDR3 nucleotides are TGCGCCAGCAGCCCTTACCTAGCGGGACTGAACAATGAGCAGTTCTTC.